This T cell receptor beta chain was identified during a study of T cells in Graves' hyperthyroidism and ophthalmopathy (dated by TCRdb to the late 2010s). In the study overall: Peripheral blood samples were taken at initial diagnosis, before any treatment was given. A discovery cohort of about a hundred patients, 43 with Graves' ophthalmopathy and over 55 with stable Graves' hyperthyroidism, was used to find distinguishing TCR V-J signatures. Whether ophthalmopathy could be predicted prospectively was tested in an independent validation cohort made up of roughly 20 hyperthyroidism patients plus 17 patients who later progressed to ophthalmopathy. For training and testing, the approximately 92 patients in the discovery cohort were randomly divided in a 7:3 ratio. In more than 5 Graves' hyperthyroidism patients, the study also compared T-cell repertoires from thyroid tissue with T-cell repertoires from blood. Once sampling was done, hyperthyroidism patients were given methimazole at a starting dose of 30 mg daily, whereas ophthalmopathy patients were given high-dose intravenous methylprednisolone. TCR Vbeta CDR3 sequencing of 120 to 150 peripheral blood samples (over 40 ophthalmopathy, roughly 72 hyperthyroidism and roughly 17 progressor patients) is reported in the paper. What the work shows at the level of the full study, not this receptor alone: During validation, the model predicted progression to ophthalmopathy a median of about 5.9 months ahead of onset, with around 70% sensitivity and about 75% specificity. Most expanded thyroid clonotypes (frequency above 0.001) were also found in blood, which suggests that blood repertoires may mirror thyroid immune responses. A model built on a 13 V-J signature distinguished ophthalmopathy from stable hyperthyroidism, reaching around 87% sensitivity and approximately 81% specificity in cross-validation and 80%/75% in testing. No statistical method was used to fix the sample size in advance, and group allocation was not hidden from the investigators.

Amplification of TCR beta CDR3 regions was carried out from RNA transcripts. The first round of RT-PCR for the TCR CDR3 was performed with the HTBI primer set and the Qiagen OneStep RT-PCR kit. The libraries were constructed in a second round of multiplex PCR and then size-selected and purified. Paired-end sequencing of the libraries was performed with 100 bp reads on an Illumina HiSeq2000. As for how the authors treated the data: SOAPnuke was used to process the raw data, throwing out any read that contained adapters or uncalled bases, had a mean Phred below 15, or lacked an exact constant-primer or identifier match. High-quality paired reads were merged with COPE v1.2.5, and unique nucleotide sequences were defined as clonotypes. Clonotypes were aligned to IMGT TRBV, TRBD and TRBJ reference segments using MiTCR v1.1. The analysis was restricted to V-J combinations with a frequency above 0.0001, which together covered just over 99% of the repertoires. The TCS score was defined as F50 (clonal expansion) divided by E x V (chaos), with BLOSUM62-based TCRdist calculated between CDR3 peptides within each V-J. Welch's t-statistics and random forest reduced roughly 500 V-J features to around 14, which were used in a naive Bayes classifier (R e1071). The raw public reads went through TCRdb reprocessing: fastp at Q25, MiXCR clone calling, in-frame beta chains kept. Each entry merges the rows of one CDR3 protein and shows their most common DNA and genes. The authors' filters were not applied to this entry. This sample is represented by hundreds of thousands of distinct CDR3 sequences; roughly 15% of them were singletons. The ten largest make up 9.5% to 15% of the sample.

This clonotype has ten or more counts. What this receptor recognizes is not known. Base-call qualities are not available, and no considerably larger clone is one nucleotide away. Ophthalmopathy patients had moderately to severely active disease, with a Clinical Activity Score of 3 or more, a NOSPECS grade of 4 or more, and a disease duration of less than 3 months. The study excluded patients with uncontrolled infections, other autoimmune diseases, pregnancy or lactation. Diagnoses were established on the basis of clinical symptoms, serum thyroxine and TRAb, thyroid ultrasound, and orbital computed tomography. PBMCs were isolated from around 10 ml of fresh peripheral blood by Ficoll-Paque density gradient centrifugation. Trizol reagent was used to extract total RNA, and RNA quality was then checked on an Agilent 2100 Bioanalyzer. The clonotype was recovered from a woman between 45 and 60 years old with Graves' ophthalmopathy. The sample was blood.

The CDR3 has the sequence CASRTTGGANEKLFF. The nucleotide sequence reads TGTGCCAGCAGAACAACAGGGGGAGCTAATGAAAAACTGTTTTTT. Recombination linked TRBV12-3 or TRBV12-4 to TRBJ1-4, with 8 junctional bases fitting TRBD1. Relative to germline, V is missing 6 bases and J is missing 3 bases, with 6 bases of the junction outside any gene match. Its CDR3 holds 15 amino acids, cysteine through phenylalanine. Kept here is only the CDR3 DNA, which spans 45 bases and is read in frame from base 1.